Presented here are 25 T cell receptor beta chains from one specimen sequenced in a study of cytomegalovirus exposure and HLA in healthy donors. The study ran its PCR with 60 Vbeta and 13 Jbeta primers. The method was immunoSEQ multiplex PCR; TCRdb's version includes in-frame clones alone and lacks a portion of them. Counted here are 150,000 to 200,000 clones, roughly 78% occurring once; the ten biggest clones make up 3.1%. Sequenced: PBMCs. These receptors originate from a woman in her forties in good health and CMV-seronegative.

V and J are TRBV28 and TRBJ1-5; 8 bases map to TRBD1. V lost 5 bases to trimming and J lost 6 bases; unmatched junction nucleotides: 12. Germline CDR1 and CDR2: MDHEN and SYDVKM. The CDR3 runs to 16 residues. The chain's CDR3 is CASSPLDRGLGQPQHF. The CDR3 DNA is TGTGCCAGCAGTCCTCTCGACAGGGGCTTGGGTCAGCCCCAGCATTTT.

The chain couples TRBV11-2 to TRBJ1-1; D call uncertain. The V and J ends lost 5 bases and 10 bases respectively, with 17 bases between them. Germline V CDR1 and CDR2: SGHAT, FQNNGV. The CDR3 has 13 residues. The CDR3: CASSKGSGLAAFF. The DNA for the CDR3 is TGTGCCAGCAGCAAAGGATCGGGTCTGGCAGCTTTCTTT.

The V gene is TRBV5-1, the J gene TRBJ1-2, with a tentative D call TRBD1 (6 bases). The V gene's germline CDR1 is SGHRS and CDR2 YFSETQ. This CDR3 is built from 13 residues. Trimming stripped 0 bases from V and 11 bases from J, with 14 bases between. CDR3 sequence (DNA): TGCGCCAGCAGCTTGGAAGGGCGGGGGCTATACACCTTC. It is translated as CASSLEGRGLYTF.

J is TRBJ1-2 and V is TRBV11-2; 7 positions agree with TRBD1. CDR1 and CDR2 from the germline V gene are SGHAT and FQNNGV. This CDR3 contains 14 residues. V shed 5 bases and J 3 bases; nucleotides not matched to a gene: 6. CDR3 sequence reads: CASSPNQGDYGYTF. The CDR3 nucleotides are TGTGCCAGCAGCCCTAATCAGGGGGACTATGGCTACACCTTC. Based on the CDR3 plus reference TRBV11-2 and TRBJ1-2, the full variable domain is EAGVAQSPRYKIIEKRQSVAFWCNPISGHATLYWYQQILGQGPKLLIQFQNNGVVDDSQLPKDRFSAERLKGVDSTLKIQPAKLEDSAVYLCASSPNQGDYGYTFGSGTRLTVV.

This chain joins TRBV2 and TRBJ2-7; maybe TRBD2 (5 bases). Looked up from germline, CDR1 is SNHLY and CDR2 is FYNNEI. V lost 11 bases and J lost 2, with 16 bases in between. This CDR3 is built from 13 residues. The CDR3 coding sequence is TGTGCCTTAAGAGACGGGGTAACCTACGAGCAGTACTTC. The encoded protein is CALRDGVTYEQYF. Filled out from reference TRBV2 and TRBJ2-7, the complete variable domain reads EPEVTQTPSHQVTQMGQEVILRCVPISNHLYFYWYRQILGQKVEFLVSFYNNEISEKSEIFDDQFSVERPDGSNFTLKIRSTKLEDSAMYFCALRDGVTYEQYFGPGTRLTVT.

The genes are TRBV6-1 and TRBJ2-3, with 12 bases lining up with TRBD2. V dropped 3 bases and J dropped 5; count of bases not matched to a gene: 3. The length of the CDR3 is 15 residues. Germline loops: CDR1 MNHNS, CDR2 SASEGT. In nucleotides, the CDR3 is TGTGCCAGCAGTGAGCCGGGACTAGCGGGAGATACGCAGTATTTT. Translated, it gives CASSEPGLAGDTQYF.

The chain employs TRBV5-6 and TRBJ2-7, with D hard to call. This CDR3 contains 13 residues. V dropped 4 bases and J dropped 3 bases, with 11 bases sitting between them. The germline CDR1 and CDR2 sequences are SGHDT and YYEEEE. CDR3 loop: CASSMDSLYEQYF. As DNA, the CDR3 is TGTGCCAGCAGCATGGATAGTCTCTACGAGCAGTACTTC.

The V gene is TRBV28, the J gene TRBJ1-6; 8 nucleotides agree with TRBD1. V lost 7 bases, J lost 11 bases, and 7 bases stayed unmatched. CDR1 is MDHEN and CDR2 is SYDVKM in the germline V gene. The CDR3 runs to 13 residues. The CDR3 loop reads CASNPGGSTPLHF. The DNA for the CDR3 is TGTGCCAGCAACCCAGGGGGCAGTACACCCCTCCACTTT. The entire variable domain, with the rest obtained from reference TRBV28 and TRBJ1-6, is as follows: DVKVTQSSRYLVKRTGEKVFLECVQDMDHENMFWYRQDPGLGLRLIYFSYDVKMKEKGDIPEGYSVSREKKERFSLILESASTNQTSMYLCASNPGGSTPLHFGNGTRLTVT.

The V call is TRBV10-3, the J call TRBJ2-5; D is undetermined. CDR1 ENHRY and CDR2 SYGVKD come from the germline V gene. The CDR3 loop spans 13 amino acids. Trimming removed 2 bases from V and 1 base from J, with 5 bases in between. The CDR3: CAISEVLQETQYF. CDR3 nucleotides: TGTGCCATCAGTGAGGTCCTCCAAGAGACCCAGTACTTC.

V usage is TRBV2 and J usage is TRBJ1-5, with D possibly TRBD1 on 5 matching bases. The V end lost 6 bases, the J end lost 3 bases, and 15 bases lay between the germline ends. Germline V gene lookup returns CDR1 SNHLY and CDR2 FYNNEI. The CDR3 runs to 15 residues. Written as DNA, the CDR3 is TGTGCCAGCAGGGCAGTTGGGGCGGCCAATCAGCCCCAGCATTTT. This encodes CASRAVGAANQPQHF.

This clone was counted a few times. This chain links TRBV7-6 with TRBJ1-3, with a weak D call TRBD1 (5 bases). There are 18 residues in the CDR3. The germline V and J ends were trimmed by 2 bases and 3 bases, with 20 bases remaining between them. The germline CDR1 and CDR2 sequences are SGHVS and FNYEAQ. The CDR3 DNA sequence: TGTGCCAGCAGCTTATCCCCCGTAAGACAGCTATTTGGAAACACCATATATTTT. Translation: CASSLSPVRQLFGNTIYF.

The chain recombines TRBV25-1 with TRBJ1-5; D is perhaps TRBD1 (5 bases). The V end lost 4 bases, the J end lost 1 base, and 11 bases lay between the germline ends. This CDR3 is built from 15 residues. Germline V gives CDR1 MGHDK, CDR2 SYGVNS. The DNA of the CDR3 is TGTGCCAGCAGTGCGGGGGGTAGGAGCAATCAGCCCCAGCATTTT. This codes for CASSAGGRSNQPQHF.

V and J are TRBV14 and TRBJ1-2; 9 bases line up with TRBD1. The V and J ends lost 4 bases and 6 bases, in that order; junction bases with no gene match: 9. This CDR3 region has 15 residues. Germline loops: CDR1 SGHDN, CDR2 FVKESK. This CDR3 is CASSRTGQGKNGYTF. The CDR3, as DNA: TGTGCCAGCAGCCGAACCGGACAGGGGAAGAATGGCTACACCTTC.

This clone showed up just once. The rearrangement joins TRBV7-3 to TRBJ2-1; 10 bases map to TRBD1. J gave up 4 bases and V 1 base, and 1 base lay outside the gene matches. The CDR3 sequence is 15 residues long. CDR1 SGHTA and CDR2 FQGTGA come from the germline V gene. The CDR3 DNA reads TGTGCCAGCAGCTTAATGGGACAGGGGTACAATGAGCAGTTCTTC. Protein product: CASSLMGQGYNEQFF.

This clone was observed a single time. V gene TRBV5-1 combines with J gene TRBJ2-7, with D tentatively TRBD2 (6 bases). Trimming removed 4 bases from V and 1 base from J, with 12 bases in between. The CDR3 contains 14 residues. Germline-derived CDR1 and CDR2 are SGHRS and YFSETQ. CDR3 sequence reads: CASSQDGGSYEQYF. The CDR3 nucleotides read TGCGCCAGCAGCCAGGACGGAGGGTCCTACGAGCAGTACTTC.

This clone was picked up a small number of times. DNA for the CDR3: TGTGCCAGCAGTACGGGGACAGGGGTCACTGAAGCTTTCTTT. As protein: CASSTGTGVTEAFF. The V call is TRBV5-5, the J call TRBJ1-1; 10 bases are a match to TRBD1. Germline trimming cut 5 bases from V and 4 bases from J; bases unmatched to any gene: 5. There are 14 residues in the CDR3. The germline gives CDR1 SGHKS, CDR2 YYEKEE (reference sequence). The full variable domain, its missing parts supplied by reference TRBV5-5 and TRBJ1-1, is DAGVTQSPTHLIKTRGQQVTLRCSPISGHKSVSWYQQVLGQGPQFIFQYYEKEERGRGNFPDRFSARQFPNYSSELNVNALLLGDSALYLCASSTGTGVTEAFFGQGTRLTVV.

This clone was counted a few times. The chain carries TRBV4-1 and TRBJ2-2, with TRBD1 identical over 7 bases. The V and J ends lost 7 bases and 0 bases, in that order; junction bases with no gene match: 14. CDR3 length: 18 amino acids. CDR1 is MGHRA, CDR2 YSYEKL, per germline. The CDR3 DNA reads TGCGCCAGCAACAAGAAAGGGAAGGGGGCCCCGAACACCGGGGAGCTGTTTTTT. This encodes CASNKKGKGAPNTGELFF.

This clone was seen more than once but under ten times. The genes are TRBV7-9 and TRBJ1-3; tentatively, D is TRBD1 (5 bases). CDR1 and CDR2 (germline): SEHNR, FQNEAQ (reference sequence). The CDR3 sequence is 15 residues long. V gave up 5 bases and J gave up 5 bases, with 16 bases separating them. The CDR3 reads CASSGAMGGRNTIYF. DNA of the CDR3: TGTGCCAGCAGCGGAGCTATGGGGGGAAGAAACACCATATATTTT.

This clone was counted between two and nine times. The rearrangement links TRBV6-6 to TRBJ2-7, with a possible D match to TRBD2 (5 bases). Germline V lookup: CDR1 MNHNY, CDR2 SVGAGI (reference sequence). V lost 0 bases and J lost 5, with 14 bases in between. CDR3 length: 15 residues. This chain's CDR3 is CASSYSGLVGNEQYF. The CDR3 DNA sequence: TGTGCCAGCAGTTACTCAGGGCTGGTCGGGAACGAGCAGTACTTC.

V and J are TRBV25-1 and TRBJ1-2, with a weak D call TRBD1 (5 bases). Trimming took 7 bases from V and 6 from J, leaving 12 bases between them. The CDR3 sequence is 12 residues long. CDR1 MGHDK and CDR2 SYGVNS come from the germline V gene. CDR3 nucleotide sequence: TGTGCCAGCATAGGTACGGGGGATGGCTACACCTTC. Protein: CASIGTGDGYTF.

The chain employs TRBV6-5 and TRBJ2-2, with TRBD1 matching over 11 bases. CDR1 and CDR2 from the germline V gene are MNHEY and SVGAGI. V was pared by 7 bases and J by 4 bases, with 5 bases of the junction left unmatched. There are 15 residues in the CDR3. The CDR3 sequence: CASTRDRGSTGELFF. CDR3 bases: TGTGCCAGCACCAGGGACAGGGGGTCCACCGGGGAGCTGTTTTTT.

The chain combines TRBV20-1 with TRBJ2-7; D is unclear. Germline values: CDR1 DFQATT, CDR2 SNEGSKA (reference sequence). Between the trimmed V and J ends, which lost 2 bases and 6 bases, there was a span of 8 bases. The CDR3 extends over 11 amino acids. The chain's CDR3 is CSARIVAEQYF. DNA of the CDR3: TGCAGTGCTAGAATCGTGGCCGAGCAGTACTTC.

The CDR3: CASSGQGGLVYEQYF. The CDR3 DNA follows: TGTGCCAGCAGTGGACAGGGGGGGTTAGTCTACGAGCAGTACTTC. This chain joins TRBV6-1 and TRBJ2-7; 9 positions match TRBD1. The ends lost 4 bases at V and 3 bases at J; junction bases unmatched: 7. This CDR3 has 15 amino acids. Germline assignment: CDR1 MNHNS and CDR2 SASEGT.

The chain couples TRBV28 to TRBJ2-1, with 11 positions matching TRBD2. This CDR3 comprises 14 residues. Germline V CDR1 and CDR2: MDHEN, SYDVKM. V was clipped by 6 bases and J by 9 bases; unmatched bases: 7. The chain's CDR3 is CASRQTSGGAEQFF. Here the CDR3 DNA reads TGTGCCAGCAGACAAACTAGCGGGGGTGCTGAGCAGTTCTTC.

The chain recombines TRBV15 with TRBJ1-1; a possible D gene is TRBD1 (5 bases). V was cut by 5 bases and J by 5 bases, with 12 bases left in between. CDR1 is LNHNV and CDR2 is YYDKDF in the germline V gene (reference sequence). The CDR3 has 13 amino acids. This chain's CDR3 is CATSAHRGTEAFF. CDR3 nucleotides: TGTGCCACCAGCGCACACCGGGGGACTGAAGCTTTCTTT.